The 20 T cell receptor beta chains below come from one sample, sequenced in a study of beta chain features in type 1 diabetes. Findings and caveats of the study: In every one of the four CD4+ subsets, TCRB CDR3s were moderately but significantly shorter in Type 1 diabetes patients.

Their target antigens are unknown. All of the isolated RNA was reverse transcribed, so expressed TCRB transcripts were sequenced. Only in-frame clones appear in the TCRdb table, and some are missing; sequencing was by immunoSEQ multiplex PCR. The data contain 680,000 or so clones, 13% of them singletons. Input material: naive CD4+ T cells from blood. All receptors derive from a man aged 18 to 35 with type 1 diabetes.

This clone was recorded a few times. The chain carries TRBV19 and TRBJ2-1; D is undetermined. This CDR3 region has 16 residues. V was trimmed by 1 base and J by 8 bases, leaving 18 bases between them. In germline, CDR1 is LNHDA, CDR2 SQIVND (reference sequence). The CDR3 nucleotides are TGTGCCAGTAGTATAGGCGGCAATTCGGTGAAGGATGAGCAGTTCTTC. Encoded protein: CASSIGGNSVKDEQFF.

A few counts support this clone. The chain combines TRBV29-1 with TRBJ2-1; D might be TRBD1 (6 bases). CDR1 SQVTM and CDR2 ANQGSEA come from the germline V gene. The CDR3 runs to 14 residues. The V and J ends lost 3 bases and 7 bases respectively, with 16 bases between them. CDR3 nucleotide sequence: TGCAGCGTTGAGGGTGGGGGCCCGTCGAATGAGCAGTTCTTC. It codes for CSVEGGGPSNEQFF.

In this sample, this clone turned up a few times. This chain joins TRBV7-9 and TRBJ2-1; D could derive from TRBD1 or TRBD2 (5 bases each). Germline assignment: CDR1 SEHNR and CDR2 FQNEAQ (reference sequence). This CDR3 has 15 amino acids. The V gene lost 3 bases and the J gene lost 2 bases, with 11 bases spanning the gap. The CDR3 sequence: CASSLDEGPYNEQFF. The CDR3 bases are TGTGCCAGCAGCTTGGACGAGGGGCCCTACAATGAGCAGTTCTTC.

The genes are TRBV6-6 and TRBJ1-1; D gene uncertain. With 4 bases removed from V and 2 bases from J, the gap between germline ends came to 11 bases. The CDR3 is made up of 14 amino acids. CDR1 MNHNY and CDR2 SVGAGI come from the germline V gene (reference sequence). The CDR3 loop reads CASSFPGSNTEAFF. The CDR3 nucleotides are TGTGCCAGCAGTTTTCCGGGATCTAACACTGAAGCTTTCTTT.

The chain couples TRBV10-3 to TRBJ1-2; D uncertain. The CDR3 spans 12 residues. The germline CDR1 and CDR2 sequences are ENHRY and SYGVKD. Trimming left V 8 bases short and J 8 bases short, with 15 bases between. The CDR3 region has the DNA TGTGCCATCGCAGCCGGACTGAGAGGCTACACCTTC. Translated, it gives CAIAAGLRGYTF.

The chain is built from TRBV7-9 and TRBJ2-7; D is uncertain. Deletions cut 11 bases from V and 3 bases from J, with 20 bases between. Per the germline V gene, CDR1 is SEHNR and CDR2 is FQNEAQ (reference sequence). There are 14 residues in the CDR3. The CDR3: CADYPGQTDYEQYF. The DNA of the CDR3 is TGTGCCGATTATCCTGGCCAGACGGACTACGAGCAGTACTTC.

This chain joins TRBV29-1 and TRBJ1-6, with TRBD1 matching over 7 bases. Unmatched junction bases numbered 4, after V lost 5 bases and J lost 0 bases. This CDR3 is built from 15 residues. Germline V CDR1 and CDR2: SQVTM, ANQGSEA. In DNA form, the CDR3 reads TGCAGCGTTTTGACAGGGAGCTCCTATAATTCACCCCTCCACTTT. This codes for CSVLTGSSYNSPLHF. Full variable domain (remainder filled in from reference TRBV29-1 and TRBJ1-6): SAVISQKPSRDICQRGTSLTIQCQVDSQVTMMFWYRQQPGQSLTLIATANQGSEATYESGFVIDKFPISRPNLTFSTLTVSNMSPEDSSIYLCSVLTGSSYNSPLHFGNGTRLTVT.

The rearrangement uses TRBV30 and TRBJ2-1; the D gene is possibly TRBD2 (6 bases). Trimming removed 5 bases from V and 7 bases from J, with 12 bases in between. Germline V lookup: CDR1 GTSNPN, CDR2 SVGIG (reference sequence). The CDR3 has 12 amino acids. The CDR3 DNA reads as TGTGCCTGGGCGGGGACCTGGAATGAGCAGTTCTTC. The encoded protein is CAWAGTWNEQFF.

The V and J genes are TRBV4-1 and TRBJ1-2, with 8 bases matching TRBD1. Trimming at V came to 4 bases and at J to 6 bases, leaving 10 bases not matched to a gene. The germline CDR1 and CDR2 sequences are MGHRA and YSYEKL. The CDR3 is made up of 15 amino acids. CDR3 amino acids: CASSPGQGAIDGYTF. The CDR3 nucleotides read TGCGCCAGCAGCCCCGGGCAGGGGGCAATTGATGGCTACACCTTC.

V usage is TRBV5-5 and J usage is TRBJ1-6, with D perhaps TRBD1 (6 bases). Germline loops: CDR1 SGHKS, CDR2 YYEKEE (reference sequence). The CDR3 covers 16 residues. V gave up 2 bases and J gave up 12 bases, with 21 bases separating them. The CDR3 spells CASSFAPTGTEGPLHF. The CDR3 bases are TGTGCCAGCAGCTTCGCTCCGACAGGAACGGAGGGACCCCTCCACTTT.

The V call is TRBV14, the J call TRBJ2-7, with D possibly matching TRBD1 (6 bases). The germline V gene has CDR1 SGHDN and CDR2 FVKESK. Trimming removed 5 bases at V and 3 bases at J, with 14 bases between. The CDR3 covers 14 residues. The CDR3 here is CASSSLGALYEQYF. CDR3 DNA sequence: TGTGCCAGCAGCTCCCTGGGGGCACTCTACGAGCAGTACTTC. The full variable domain, completed using reference TRBV14 and TRBJ2-7, is EAGVTQFPSHSVIEKGQTVTLRCDPISGHDNLYWYRRVMGKEIKFLLHFVKESKQDESGMPNNRFLAERTGGTYSTLKVQPAELEDSGVYFCASSSLGALYEQYFGPGTRLTVT.

This clone was seen more than once but under ten times. The chain couples TRBV10-3 to TRBJ2-5; no clear D. Trimming took off 5 bases at V and 4 bases at J, with 5 bases between the two ends. Germline values: CDR1 ENHRY, CDR2 SYGVKD. There are 11 residues in the CDR3. The CDR3 reads CAISLGETQYF. CDR3 coding DNA: TGTGCCATCAGTTTGGGAGAGACCCAGTACTTC.

This clone was counted between two and nine times. The J gene is TRBJ2-1, the V gene TRBV9, with D tentatively TRBD2 (7 bases). Germline values: CDR1 SGDLS, CDR2 YYNGEE. The ends were cut back, 3 bases at V and 6 bases at J, with 25 bases in the middle. The CDR3 covers 18 residues. This chain's CDR3 is CASSAPDGTTKGGNEQFF. CDR3 bases: TGTGCCAGCAGCGCGCCAGACGGGACTACAAAGGGGGGCAATGAGCAGTTCTTC.

V usage is TRBV7-9 and J usage is TRBJ2-2, with D tentatively TRBD1 (6 bases). CDR1 SEHNR and CDR2 FQNEAQ come from the germline V gene (reference sequence). The V end lost 5 bases, the J end lost 4 bases, and 14 bases lay between the germline ends. This CDR3 spans 15 amino acids. The CDR3 region is CASSTGLGSTGELFF. The CDR3 nucleotides read TGTGCCAGCAGCACAGGGTTAGGCAGCACCGGGGAGCTGTTTTTT.

The rearrangement uses TRBV29-1 and TRBJ1-1; D might be TRBD1 (6 bases). This CDR3 comprises 14 residues. Trimming pared 5 bases from V and 1 base from J, leaving 14 bases between. Germline V CDR1 and CDR2: SQVTM, ANQGSEA. This CDR3 reads CSVFALGANTEAFF. CDR3 nucleotides: TGCAGCGTTTTCGCCTTGGGGGCGAACACTGAAGCTTTCTTT.

This clone was observed a few times. The J gene is TRBJ2-7, the V gene TRBV6-5; a possible D gene is TRBD1 (6 bases). V lost 0 bases and J lost 0, with 12 bases in between. The germline V gene has CDR1 MNHEY and CDR2 SVGAGI. The CDR3 extends over 16 amino acids. The CDR3 DNA sequence: TGTGCCAGCAGTTACTCTGGCAGGGGAAGCTCCTACGAGCAGTACTTC. It encodes CASSYSGRGSSYEQYF.

The chain recombines TRBV7-8 with TRBJ1-1; TRBD1 might be the D (6 bases). The germline gives CDR1 SGHVS, CDR2 FQNEAQ. This CDR3 has 16 amino acids. Trimming removed 4 bases at V and 2 bases at J, with 17 bases between. CDR3 bases: TGTGCCAGCAGCTCCCGTACTTCCGGGACAAACACTGAAGCTTTCTTT. Its translation is CASSSRTSGTNTEAFF. The variable domain in full, with the rest retrieved from reference TRBV7-8 and TRBJ1-1, is GAGVSQSPRYKVAKRGQDVALRCDPISGHVSLFWYQQALGQGPEFLTYFQNEAQLDKSGLPSDRFFAERPEGSVSTLKIQRTQQEDSAVYLCASSSRTSGTNTEAFFGQGTRLTVV.

This clone was detected only a few times. The genes are TRBV9 and TRBJ2-3; 10 bases fit TRBD1. This CDR3 comprises 19 residues. V trimming: 6 bases; J trimming: 6 bases; junction bases outside the gene matches: 22. Germline lookup yields CDR1 SGDLS and CDR2 YYNGEE. This chain's CDR3 is CASIDRGQPAYSSVDTQYF. The CDR3 nucleotides read TGTGCCAGCATCGACAGGGGGCAACCAGCCTATTCTTCAGTGGATACGCAGTATTTT.

This chain uses TRBV4-1 with TRBJ1-1; D perhaps matches TRBD1 (5 bases). Trimming removed 1 base at V and 4 bases at J, with 13 bases between. The CDR3 has 15 residues. The V gene's germline CDR1 is MGHRA and CDR2 YSYEKL. The CDR3 loop is CASSQGQGRFTEAFF. The CDR3 region has the DNA TGCGCCAGCAGCCAAGGCCAGGGAAGGTTCACTGAAGCTTTCTTT.

The chain is built from TRBV5-1 and TRBJ1-6; weak D call: TRBD1 (5 bases). Trimming removed 0 bases from V and 4 bases from J, with 8 bases in between. Germline CDR1 and CDR2: SGHRS and YFSETQ. The CDR3 is made up of 15 amino acids. The CDR3 spells CASSLDGGYNSPLHF. In DNA, the CDR3 is TGCGCCAGCAGCTTGGATGGGGGGTATAATTCACCCCTCCACTTT.